The entry below gives a single T cell receptor beta chain sequence along with its context. The data were taken from a study of T cells in Graves' hyperthyroidism and ophthalmopathy. Germline V lookup: CDR1 LGHDT, CDR2 YNNKEL (reference sequence). The CDR3 extends over 12 amino acids. V shed 3 bases and J 7 bases; nucleotides not matched to a gene: 2. Amplified regions were TCR beta CDR3 sequences from RNA transcripts. The primer set for the first-round RT-PCR of the TCR CDR3 was HTBI. TCRdb reprocessed the multiplex PCR reads via MiXCR and lists one record per CDR3 protein. This table holds roughly 710,000 distinct CDR3 sequences, approximately 36% found once. Among the patients, aged 18 to 65, hyperthyroidism was newly diagnosed and had lasted under 2 months. Researchers barred patients who had uncontrolled infection, other autoimmune disease, pregnancy or lactation.

The chain recombines TRBV3-1 with TRBJ1-2, with 7 bases lining up with TRBD1. The TCR comes from a woman in her 40s with Graves' hyperthyroidism. Sequenced material: blood. Written as DNA, the CDR3 is TGTGCCAGCAGCCAGGGGGACAGTGGCTACACCTTC. Translation: CASSQGDSGYTF.